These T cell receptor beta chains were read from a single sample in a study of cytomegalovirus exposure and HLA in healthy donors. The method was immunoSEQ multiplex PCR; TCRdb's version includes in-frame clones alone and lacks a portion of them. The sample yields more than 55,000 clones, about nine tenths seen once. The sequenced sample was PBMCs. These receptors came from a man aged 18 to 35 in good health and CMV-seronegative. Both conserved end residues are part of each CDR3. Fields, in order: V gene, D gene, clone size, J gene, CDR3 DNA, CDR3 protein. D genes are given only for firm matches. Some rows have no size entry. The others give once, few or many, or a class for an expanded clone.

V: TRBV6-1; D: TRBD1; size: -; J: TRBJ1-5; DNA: TGTGCCAGCACTACAGGGGTGGGTCAGCCCCAGCATTTT; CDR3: CASTTGVGQPQHF
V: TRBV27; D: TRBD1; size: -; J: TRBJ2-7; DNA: TGTGCCAGCAGTCGACAGGGGCCCTCCTACGAGCAGTACTTC; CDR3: CASSRQGPSYEQYF
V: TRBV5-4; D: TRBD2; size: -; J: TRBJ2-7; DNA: TGTGCCAGCAGCTTGGCGGGAGGTGCCTCCTACGAGCAGTACTTC; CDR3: CASSLAGGASYEQYF
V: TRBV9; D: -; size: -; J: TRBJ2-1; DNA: TGTGCCAGCAGCGTAGCGGCCTACAATGAGCAGTTCTTC; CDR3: CASSVAAYNEQFF
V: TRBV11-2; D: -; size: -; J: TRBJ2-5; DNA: TGTGCCAGCAGCCCCCGACAGCAAGAGACCCAGTACTTC; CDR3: CASSPRQQETQYF
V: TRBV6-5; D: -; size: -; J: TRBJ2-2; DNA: TGTGCCAGCCAGAATTGGGCAGGGCCGACCGGGGAGCTGTTTTTT; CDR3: CASQNWAGPTGELFF
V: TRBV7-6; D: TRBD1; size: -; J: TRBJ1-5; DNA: TGTGCCAGCAGCTTAAAACCCCCCGGGACAGGGGGCCAGCCCCAGCATTTT; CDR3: CASSLKPPGTGGQPQHF
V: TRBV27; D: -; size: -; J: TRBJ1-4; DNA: TGTGCCAGCAGTTTATTGGGGCAGGGGTTTGGTAATGAAAAACTGTTTTTT; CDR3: CASSLLGQGFGNEKLFF
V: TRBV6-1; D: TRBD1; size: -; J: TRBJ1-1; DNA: TGTGCCAGCACCATACAGGGGGCGGACACTGAAGCTTTCTTT; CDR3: CASTIQGADTEAFF
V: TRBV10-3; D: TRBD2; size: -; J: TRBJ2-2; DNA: TGTGCCATCAGTGATGAGGGCGGGAGGGTCACCGGGGAGCTGTTTTTT; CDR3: CAISDEGGRVTGELFF
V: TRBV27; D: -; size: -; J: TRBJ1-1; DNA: TGTGCCAGCAGCCAGGGTGGAGAGAACACTGAAGCTTTCTTT; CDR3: CASSQGGENTEAFF
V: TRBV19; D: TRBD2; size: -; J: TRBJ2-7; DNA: TGTGCCAGTAGTAACCTAGCGGCCCCCTACGAGCAGTACTTC; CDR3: CASSNLAAPYEQYF
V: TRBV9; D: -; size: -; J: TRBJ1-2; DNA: TGTGCCAGCAGCGTAGTAGCGGGGACCTATGGCTACACCTTC; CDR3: CASSVVAGTYGYTF
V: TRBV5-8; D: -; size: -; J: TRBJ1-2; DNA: TGTGCCAGCAGCTTGATGCTAACAGATAATGGCTACACCTTC; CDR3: CASSLMLTDNGYTF
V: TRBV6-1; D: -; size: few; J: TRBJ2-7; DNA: TGTGCCAGCAGTGAAGCCGGACGGGGGGAGCAGTACTTC; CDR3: CASSEAGRGEQYF
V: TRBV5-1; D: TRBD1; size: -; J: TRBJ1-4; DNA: TGCGCCAGCAGGGAGACAGGGGCGTTGGAGGAAAAACTGTTTTTT; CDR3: CASRETGALEEKLFF
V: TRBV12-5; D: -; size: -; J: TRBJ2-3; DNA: TGTGCTAGTGGTTTGGGTAACAGGCCCACAGATACGCAGTATTTT; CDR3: CASGLGNRPTDTQYF
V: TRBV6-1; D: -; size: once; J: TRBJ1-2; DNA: TGTGCCAGCACCCCCCAAGGGGACAAATCGGTGGGCTACACCTTC; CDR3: CASTPQGDKSVGYTF
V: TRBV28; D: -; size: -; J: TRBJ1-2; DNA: TGTGCCAGCAGGGACGACAGGTACTATGGCTACACCTTC; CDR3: CASRDDRYYGYTF
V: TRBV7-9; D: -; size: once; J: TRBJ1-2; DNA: TGTGCCAGCAGCTTAGGGTCGGGGGGCCTCTATGGCTACACCTTC; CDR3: CASSLGSGGLYGYTF
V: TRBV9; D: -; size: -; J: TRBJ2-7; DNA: TGTGCCAGCAGCTCCGGAACGGGTGAGCAGTACTTC; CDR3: CASSSGTGEQYF
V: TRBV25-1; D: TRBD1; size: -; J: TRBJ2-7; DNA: TGTGCCAGCAGTAGGGGACAGGGGCCCTCCTACGAGCAGTACTTC; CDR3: CASSRGQGPSYEQYF
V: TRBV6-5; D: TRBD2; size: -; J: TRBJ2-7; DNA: TGTGCCAGCAGAGCCGGGACTACCTACGAGCAGTACTTC; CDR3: CASRAGTTYEQYF
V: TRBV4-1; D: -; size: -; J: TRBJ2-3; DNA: TGCGCCAGCAGCCAAGGGGGCATAGATACGCAGTATTTT; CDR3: CASSQGGIDTQYF
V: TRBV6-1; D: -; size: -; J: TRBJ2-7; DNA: TGTGCCAGCAGTGAAGCTAGAACAGGGTACGAGCAGTACTTC; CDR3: CASSEARTGYEQYF
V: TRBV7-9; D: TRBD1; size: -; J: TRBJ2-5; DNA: TGTGCCAGCAGCTTAGGACAGGGAACACAAGAGACCCAGTACTTC; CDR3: CASSLGQGTQETQYF
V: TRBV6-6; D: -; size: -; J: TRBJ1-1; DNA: TGTGCCAGCAGTTACTTGGGGACTACTGAAGCTTTCTTT; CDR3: CASSYLGTTEAFF
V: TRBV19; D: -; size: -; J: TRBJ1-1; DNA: TGTGCCAGTAGTAGGGGAGGGCAGCTGAACACTGAAGCTTTCTTT; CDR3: CASSRGGQLNTEAFF